This TCR beta chain was identified in a study of blood T cells in healthy people across ages. The V gene lost 1 base and the J gene lost 3 bases, with 9 bases spanning the gap. CDR1 and CDR2 from the germline V gene are DFQATT and SNEGSKA (reference sequence). The CDR3 extends over 13 amino acids. Using a J-beta primer mix together with a sample-barcoded 5' primer, a second PCR was run for about 7 to 12 cycles. TCRdb reprocessed the 5' RACE reads with MiXCR, giving one entry per CDR3 protein. This sample carries around 990,000 distinct CDR3 sequences, under 40% of them seen once, and the ten largest clones take around 14%. This clonotype was counted a few times. Its antigen is currently unknown. Broader study findings: Donor CMV status, an unknown factor, possibly confounded changes in expanded clonotypes.

The gene calls are TRBV20-1 and TRBJ1-2, with D perhaps matching TRBD1 (5 bases). The sample was blood. The receptor was isolated from a man in his late teens or twenties in good health. The CDR3 here is CSARGGAYYGYTF. DNA for the CDR3: TGCAGTGCTAGAGGGGGCGCTTACTATGGCTACACCTTC.